The present T cell receptor (beta chain) was sequenced within a study of neurological immune-mediated disorders. Whole-study findings and limits: None of the CDR3 amino acid sequences of expanded clones were shared across subjects, and this suggested private repertoires in all groups.

This clonotype was seen many times. Its antigen is unidentified. One junction end does not reproduce the germline sequence, and a read error may be involved. 5'RACE with 10-nucleotide random UMIs produced the cDNA. TCRdb used MiXCR to reprocess the 5' RACE reads, holding one entry per CDR3 protein. The data hold tens of thousands of distinct CDR3 sequences, with around 10% observed a single time. CDR1 is SGHTA, CDR2 FQGNSA, per germline. CDR3 size: 13 residues. The receptor was derived from a middle-aged man in good health. Sequences were obtained from PBMCs. The gene calls are TRBV7-2 and TRBJ2-5; D unresolved. The DNA for the CDR3 is TGTGCCAGCACCTTAAGTAGGTTAGGGACCCAGTACTTC. Translating gives CASTLSRLGTQYF.